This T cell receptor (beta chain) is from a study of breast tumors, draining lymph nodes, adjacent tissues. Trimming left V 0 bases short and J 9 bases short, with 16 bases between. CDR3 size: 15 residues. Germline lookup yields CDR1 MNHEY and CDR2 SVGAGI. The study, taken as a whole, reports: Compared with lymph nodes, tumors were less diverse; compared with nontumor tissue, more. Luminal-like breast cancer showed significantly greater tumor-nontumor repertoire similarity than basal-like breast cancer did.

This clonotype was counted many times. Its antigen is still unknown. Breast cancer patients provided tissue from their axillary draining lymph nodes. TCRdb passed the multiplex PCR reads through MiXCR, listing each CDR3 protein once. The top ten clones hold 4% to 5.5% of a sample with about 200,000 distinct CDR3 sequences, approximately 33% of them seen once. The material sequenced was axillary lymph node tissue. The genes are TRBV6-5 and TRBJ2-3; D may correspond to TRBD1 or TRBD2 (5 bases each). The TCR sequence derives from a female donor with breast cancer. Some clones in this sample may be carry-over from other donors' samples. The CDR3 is CASSYSGTNPGTQYF. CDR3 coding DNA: TGTGCCAGCAGTTACTCCGGGACCAACCCGGGGACGCAGTATTTT.